The entry that follows covers one T cell receptor (beta chain) sequence. Antigen: not known. The germline V gene encodes CDR1 SGHRS and CDR2 YFSETQ. This CDR3 comprises 19 residues. Between the trimmed V and J ends, which lost 0 bases and 3 bases, there was a span of 22 bases. The sample is drawn from a study of shared clonotypes between healthy human individuals. All participating donors were Caucasian adults from Nashville, Tennessee. Clones were read by immunoSEQ multiplex PCR, and TCRdb kept only the in-frame ones, dropping some. The table lists under 1,100,000 clones, around 76% of them singletons, with around 1.5% in the top ten. Study observations and caveats: Rarefaction showed sorted-subset sequencing was incomplete despite large depth.

This receptor was identified in a man aged 18 to 29 in good health. The genes are TRBV5-1 and TRBJ2-1, with TRBD1 as a possible D gene (5 bases). The specimen sequenced was memory CD4+ T cells sorted from blood. As to subset: CD45RA-negative fraction. The CDR3 DNA reads as TGCGCCAGCAGCTTGGGGGGCATTGAAAGAATTCGTCTCTACAATGAGCAGTTCTTC. This translates into CASSLGGIERIRLYNEQFF.